This T cell receptor (beta chain) was sequenced in a study of spatial heterogeneity in lung cancer. Whole-study context: Fewer alpha-chain than beta-chain sequences were consistently detected.

Time point specified: sample taken at primary tumor resection. TCRs were sequenced from unsorted whole RNA of tumor, nontumor lung or PBMC. Untreated early-stage non-small cell lung cancer patients, fewer than 85 in total, were the donors. TCRdb analysed the 5' RACE reads with MiXCR anew, one entry per CDR3 protein. The sample shows approximately 12,000 distinct CDR3 sequences, roughly 6.2% of them seen only once. This clonotype qualifies as medium-sized. Here the sequenced sample was normal lung tissue next to the tumor, taken at surgery. This receptor was taken from a male donor with early-stage non-small cell lung cancer.

CDR3 region: CASSLAGHNQPQHF. CDR3 coding DNA: TGTGCCAGCAGCTTAGCGGGACATAATCAGCCCCAGCATTTT. This rearrangement joins TRBV7-9 to TRBJ1-5; TRBD1 might be the D (6 bases). V was shortened by 0 bases and J by 4 bases, with 7 bases between the two germline ends. CDR3 size: 14 residues. In germline, CDR1 is SEHNR, CDR2 FQNEAQ (reference sequence).